A selection of T cell receptor beta chains follows, all from one sample in a study of shared clonotypes between healthy human individuals. This table comes from immunoSEQ multiplex PCR, and its TCRdb copy is limited to in-frame clones, with some not included. The sample records about 1.9 million clones, roughly 95% being singletons. Sequenced: naive CD8+ T cells from PBMCs. All receptors come from a man between 18 and 35 years old in good health. Some clones in this sample may be carry-over from other donors' samples. CDR3s include the opening cysteine and the closing phenylalanine or tryptophan. Fields, in order: V gene, J gene, clone size, CDR3 length, D gene, CDR3 DNA, CDR3 protein. A D gene is named only where the DNA matches it firmly. Clone size appears in some rows only: once, few, many, or a class for an expanded clone.

>TRBV7-9|TRBJ1-3|once|17|TRBD1
TGTGCCAGCAGCTCGATCGGGTCAGGGGGCGCGGGAAACACCATATATTTT
CASSSIGSGGAGNTIYF
>TRBV19|TRBJ2-1|once|12|-
TGTGCCAGTAGCCTCTTAACAGGAGAGCAGTTCTTC
CASSLLTGEQFF
>TRBV30|TRBJ1-2|-|13|-
TGTGCCTGGAGTGTAGGGTCAGGGGATGGCTACACCTTC
CAWSVGSGDGYTF
>TRBV19|TRBJ1-2|-|13|-
TGTGCCAGTAGTCCCCCCCTCTACTATGGCTACACCTTC
CASSPPLYYGYTF
>TRBV9|TRBJ2-7|-|14|-
TGTGCCAGCAGCCAGGGCCGCGGACCCTACGAGCAGTACTTC
CASSQGRGPYEQYF
>TRBV6-5|TRBJ2-7|-|14|-
TGTGCCAGCAGTTACGACAGCGAATCCTACGAGCAGTACTTC
CASSYDSESYEQYF
>TRBV19|TRBJ1-1|-|13|-
TGTGCCAGTAGTATGGGTGGCTTCACTGAAGCTTTCTTT
CASSMGGFTEAFF
>TRBV27|TRBJ2-3|-|15|-
TGTGCCAGCAGTTTGACCAAGGGCATTAGGGATACGCAGTATTTT
CASSLTKGIRDTQYF
>TRBV11-2|TRBJ2-3|-|14|-
TGTGCCAGCCTTCTTGGGGGAAACACAGATACGCAGTATTTT
CASLLGGNTDTQYF
>TRBV28|TRBJ2-1|-|13|-
TGTGCCTTAAGTGGGGAGGACTACAATGAGCAGTTCTTC
CALSGEDYNEQFF
>TRBV7-8|TRBJ2-7|-|14|TRBD1
TGTGCCAGCAGCCAGGACAGGGGTCCCTACGAGCAGTACTTC
CASSQDRGPYEQYF
>TRBV25-1|TRBJ2-5|-|15|-
TGTGCCAGCAGTGTAGCGGCAGGGGGGCGAGAGACCCAGTACTTC
CASSVAAGGRETQYF
>TRBV19|TRBJ1-2|-|16|-
TGTGCCAGTAGTACCTACATGGCCGGGGAAGGCTATGGCTACACCTTC
CASSTYMAGEGYGYTF
>TRBV27|TRBJ2-7|once|15|-
TGTGCCAGCAGGGGATTCCGGGACCGATCCTACGAGCAGTACTTC
CASRGFRDRSYEQYF
>TRBV27|TRBJ1-5|-|15|-
TGTGCCAGCAGTTGCCGCAGGGTAAGTAATCAGCCCCAGCATTTT
CASSCRRVSNQPQHF
>TRBV9|TRBJ2-1|-|15|-
TGTGCCAGCAGCGCCCTCGGAGGGCTTGATAATGAGCAGTTCTTC
CASSALGGLDNEQFF
>TRBV18|TRBJ2-7|-|14|-
TGTGCCAGCTCAGAGACCACTTTTTGGTACGAGCAGTACTTC
CASSETTFWYEQYF
>TRBV7-6|TRBJ2-7|-|13|-
TGTGCCAGCAGCCAATATGGGCGCAACGAGCAGTACTTC
CASSQYGRNEQYF
>TRBV7-9|TRBJ2-7|-|16|TRBD2
TGTGCCAGCAGCCCGCGGGAGGGGGCACCACCCTACGAGCAGTACTTC
CASSPREGAPPYEQYF
>TRBV28|TRBJ2-3|-|19|-
TGTGCCAGCAACCCTTGGCCTTATCCGGTCAGGGAGCACACAGATACGCAGTATTTT
CASNPWPYPVREHTDTQYF
>TRBV6-5|TRBJ2-7|-|16|TRBD1
TGTGCCAGCAGTTACTCGGCCGGGACAGAGGTATACGAGCAGTACTTC
CASSYSAGTEVYEQYF
>TRBV27|TRBJ2-7|-|11|-
TGTGCCAGCAGTTCGGGGTCCGAGCAGTACTTC
CASSSGSEQYF
>TRBV7-9|TRBJ1-2|once|14|-
TGTGCCAGCAGCTGGGGCGCGGGTCGCCACGGCTACACCTTC
CASSWGAGRHGYTF
>TRBV30|TRBJ2-1|-|14|TRBD2
TGTGCCTGGATGGACCTTTTAGCGGGAGGGGCGCAGTTCTTC
CAWMDLLAGGAQFF
>TRBV27|TRBJ1-5|-|13|-
TGTGCCAGCAGCCTCGTGGGGTATCAGCCCCAGCATTTT
CASSLVGYQPQHF
>TRBV27|TRBJ2-1|-|13|TRBD2
TGTGCCAGCAGTAGCGGGACTTACAATGAGCAGTTCTTC
CASSSGTYNEQFF
>TRBV27|TRBJ2-7|once|13|-
TGTGCCAGCAGCCCCAGAGCTACGAAGGAGCAGTACTTC
CASSPRATKEQYF
>TRBV7-9|TRBJ2-1|once|19|TRBD2
TGTGCCAGCAGCTTGCAACCGGGACTAGCGGGAGTGGTCTACAATGAGCAGTTCTTC
CASSLQPGLAGVVYNEQFF
>TRBV28|TRBJ2-1|-|14|-
TGTGCCACCGCCGGCGCGAGCTCCTACAATGAGCAGTTCTTC
CATAGASSYNEQFF
>TRBV29-1|TRBJ2-1|-|13|TRBD1
TGCAGCGTTTCCCGGGACAGGGGGGATGAGCAGTTCTTC
CSVSRDRGDEQFF
>TRBV5-1|TRBJ1-1|-|16|TRBD1
TGCGCCAGCAGCTTGATTCACGGGACAGCGAACACTGAAGCTTTCTTT
CASSLIHGTANTEAFF
>TRBV7-6|TRBJ2-3|-|17|-
TGTGCCAGCAGCTTAGCATTCAGGGTTAGGTCGATGGATACGCAGTATTTT
CASSLAFRVRSMDTQYF
>TRBV5-6|TRBJ2-7|-|16|-
TGTGCCAGCAGCTTGGCCGAGAGATCCGGATCCTACGAGCAGTACTTC
CASSLAERSGSYEQYF
>TRBV5-1|TRBJ1-1|-|15|-
TGCGCCAGCAGCTCGAGTCGTTACGGAAACACTGAAGCTTTCTTT
CASSSSRYGNTEAFF
>TRBV5-5|TRBJ2-7|-|13|-
TGTGCCAGCAGCGCAGGGTATCCCTACGAGCAGTACTTC
CASSAGYPYEQYF
>TRBV6-5|TRBJ2-5|-|14|-
TGTGCCAGCAGGGCGGCTAGTCTTACGGAGACCCAGTACTTC
CASRAASLTETQYF
>TRBV9|TRBJ1-5|-|13|-
TGTGCCAGCAGCGTAGGCAGTAATCAGCCCCAGCATTTT
CASSVGSNQPQHF
>TRBV10-1|TRBJ1-1|-|13|-
TGCGCCAGCAGTCCCACAGCGAACACTGAAGCTTTCTTT
CASSPTANTEAFF
>TRBV19|TRBJ1-2|-|16|-
TGTGCCAGTAGTACCCCCTGGACTGTCGAGCGCGATGGCTACACCTTC
CASSTPWTVERDGYTF
>TRBV6-6|TRBJ1-1|-|15|-
TGTGCCAGCAGACCCTCAAGGGGCATGAACACTGAAGCTTTCTTT
CASRPSRGMNTEAFF